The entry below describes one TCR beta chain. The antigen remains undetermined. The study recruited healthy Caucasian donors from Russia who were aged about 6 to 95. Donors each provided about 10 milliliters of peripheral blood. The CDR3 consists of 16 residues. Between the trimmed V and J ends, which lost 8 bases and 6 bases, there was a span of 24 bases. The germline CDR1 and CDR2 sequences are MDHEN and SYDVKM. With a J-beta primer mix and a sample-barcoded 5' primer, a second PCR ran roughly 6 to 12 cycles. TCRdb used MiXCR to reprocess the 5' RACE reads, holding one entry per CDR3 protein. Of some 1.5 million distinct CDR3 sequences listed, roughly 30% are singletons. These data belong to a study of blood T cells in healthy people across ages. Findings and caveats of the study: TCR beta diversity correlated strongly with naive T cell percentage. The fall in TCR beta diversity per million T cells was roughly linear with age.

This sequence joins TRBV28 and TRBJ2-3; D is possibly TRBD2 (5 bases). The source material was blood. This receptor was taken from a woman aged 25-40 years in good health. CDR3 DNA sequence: TGTGCCAGCGGCCGGCGGTCGGGGTTCCTATTGGATACGCAGTATTTT. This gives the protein CASGRRSGFLLDTQYF.